This entry concerns a single T cell receptor (beta chain). Its antigen is still unknown. The data derive from a study of T cell responses to AZD1222 COVID-19 vaccine. Study-wide results and limits: Repertoire sampling was restricted to post-peak T cell response timepoints.

Germline CDR1 is DFQATT and CDR2 is SNEGSKA (reference sequence). The ends were cut back, 5 bases at V and 4 bases at J, with 8 bases in the middle. The length of the CDR3 is 11 residues. Assay used: immunoSEQ multiplex PCR; TCRdb lists only in-frame clones, some missing. The table records 120,000 or so clones, 88% of them present only once. Sequencing was performed on peripheral blood, taken on day 0 of AZD1222 vaccination. The TCR was taken from an adult in good health. The V call is TRBV20-1, the J call TRBJ1-1; weak D call: TRBD1 (6 bases). CDR3: CSAWTATEAFF. As DNA, the CDR3 is TGCAGTGCTTGGACAGCCACTGAAGCTTTCTTT.